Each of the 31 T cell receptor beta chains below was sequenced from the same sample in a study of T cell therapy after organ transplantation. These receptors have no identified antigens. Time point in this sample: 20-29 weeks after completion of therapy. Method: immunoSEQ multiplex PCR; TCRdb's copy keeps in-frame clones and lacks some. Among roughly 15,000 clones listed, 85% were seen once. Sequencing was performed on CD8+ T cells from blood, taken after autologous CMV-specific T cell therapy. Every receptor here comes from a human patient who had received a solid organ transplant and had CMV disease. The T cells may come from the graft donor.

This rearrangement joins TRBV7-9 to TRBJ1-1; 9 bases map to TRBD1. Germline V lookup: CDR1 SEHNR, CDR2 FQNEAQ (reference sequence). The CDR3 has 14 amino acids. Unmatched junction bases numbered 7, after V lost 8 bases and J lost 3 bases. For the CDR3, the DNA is TGTGCCAGCCGTGGGACAGGGAGGGACACTGAAGCTTTCTTT. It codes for CASRGTGRDTEAFF.

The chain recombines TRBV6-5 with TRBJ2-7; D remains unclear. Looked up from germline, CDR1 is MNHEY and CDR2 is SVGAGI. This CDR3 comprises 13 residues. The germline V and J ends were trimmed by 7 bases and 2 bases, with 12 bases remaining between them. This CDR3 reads CASTKGEAYEQYF. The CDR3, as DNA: TGTGCCAGCACCAAGGGTGAGGCCTACGAGCAGTACTTC.

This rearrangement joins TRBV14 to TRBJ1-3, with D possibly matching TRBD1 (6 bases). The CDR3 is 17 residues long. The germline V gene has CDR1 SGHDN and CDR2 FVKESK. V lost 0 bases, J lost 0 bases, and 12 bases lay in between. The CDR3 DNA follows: TGTGCCAGCAGCCAAGAGCTGGGACACCTCTCTGGAAACACCATATATTTT. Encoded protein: CASSQELGHLSGNTIYF.

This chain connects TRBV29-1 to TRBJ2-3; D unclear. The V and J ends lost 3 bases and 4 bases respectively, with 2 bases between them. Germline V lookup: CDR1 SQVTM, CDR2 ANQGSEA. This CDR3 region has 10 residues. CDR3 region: CSVDADTQYF. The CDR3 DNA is TGCAGCGTTGATGCAGATACGCAGTATTTT.

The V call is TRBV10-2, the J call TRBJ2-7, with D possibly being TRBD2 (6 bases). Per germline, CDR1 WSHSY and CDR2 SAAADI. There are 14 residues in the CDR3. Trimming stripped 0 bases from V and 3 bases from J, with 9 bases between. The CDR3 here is CASSESGGIYEQYF. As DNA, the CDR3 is TGCGCCAGCAGTGAGTCTGGCGGGATCTACGAGCAGTACTTC.

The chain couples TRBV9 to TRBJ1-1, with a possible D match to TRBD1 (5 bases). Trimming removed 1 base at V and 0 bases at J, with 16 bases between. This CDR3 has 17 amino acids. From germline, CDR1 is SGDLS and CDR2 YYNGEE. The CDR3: CASSVRGTPYMNTEAFF. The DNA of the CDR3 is TGTGCCAGCAGCGTACGGGGGACCCCTTACATGAACACTGAAGCTTTCTTT.

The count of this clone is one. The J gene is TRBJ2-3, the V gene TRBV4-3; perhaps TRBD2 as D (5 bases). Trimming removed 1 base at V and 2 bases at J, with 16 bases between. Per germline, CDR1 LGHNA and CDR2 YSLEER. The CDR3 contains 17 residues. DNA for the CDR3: TGCGCCAGCAGCCAAGGTTGGTCGGACGGGAACACAGATACGCAGTATTTT. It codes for CASSQGWSDGNTDTQYF.

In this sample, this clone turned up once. As DNA, the CDR3 is TGTGCCAGCAGTTTATCCCACCCTCGTATATCACCAGATACGCAGTATTTT. Protein: CASSLSHPRISPDTQYF. The chain carries TRBV27 and TRBJ2-3, with unresolved D. Trimming removed 0 bases at V and 4 bases at J, with 17 bases between. The CDR3 loop spans 17 amino acids. CDR1 is MNHEY and CDR2 is SMNVEV in the germline V gene (reference sequence).

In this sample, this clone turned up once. CDR3: CASSPEGRKLFF. The CDR3 nucleotides read TGTGCCAGCTCACCAGAGGGGAGAAAACTGTTTTTT. The gene calls are TRBV18 and TRBJ1-4, with D maybe TRBD1 (5 bases). Per the germline V gene, CDR1 is KGHSH and CDR2 is LQKENI. Trimming stripped 2 bases from V and 10 bases from J, with 8 bases between. This CDR3 contains 12 residues.

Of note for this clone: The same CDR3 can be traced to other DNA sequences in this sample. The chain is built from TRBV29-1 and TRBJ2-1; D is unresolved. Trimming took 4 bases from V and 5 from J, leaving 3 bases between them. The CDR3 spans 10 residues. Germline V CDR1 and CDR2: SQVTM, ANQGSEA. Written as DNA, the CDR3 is TGCAGCGTTGGAAACAATGAGCAGTTCTTC. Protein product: CSVGNNEQFF.

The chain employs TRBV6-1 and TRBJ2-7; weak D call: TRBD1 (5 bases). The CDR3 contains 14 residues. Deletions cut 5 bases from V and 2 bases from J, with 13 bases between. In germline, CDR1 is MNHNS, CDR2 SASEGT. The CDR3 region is CASSNRQPTYEQYF. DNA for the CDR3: TGTGCCAGCAGTAACCGACAGCCAACCTACGAGCAGTACTTC.

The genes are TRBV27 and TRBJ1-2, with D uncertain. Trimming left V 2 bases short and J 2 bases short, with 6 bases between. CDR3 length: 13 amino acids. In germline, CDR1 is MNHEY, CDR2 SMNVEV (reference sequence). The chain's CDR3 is CASSLAANYGYTF. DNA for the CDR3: TGTGCCAGCAGTTTAGCAGCAAACTATGGCTACACCTTC.

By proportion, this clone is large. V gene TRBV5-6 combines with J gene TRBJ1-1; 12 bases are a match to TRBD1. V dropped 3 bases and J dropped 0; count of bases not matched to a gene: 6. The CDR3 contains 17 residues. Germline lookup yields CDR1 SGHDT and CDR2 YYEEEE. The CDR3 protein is CASSSPGQGALNTEAFF. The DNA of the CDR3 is TGTGCCAGCAGCTCCCCGGGACAGGGGGCCCTGAACACTGAAGCTTTCTTT.

The CDR3 region is CASSEGVENIQYF. As DNA, the CDR3 is TGTGCCAGCAGTGAGGGGGTGGAAAACATTCAGTACTTC. The chain joins TRBV6-4 to TRBJ2-4; either TRBD1 or TRBD2 may supply D (5 bases each). V lost 3 bases, J lost 5 bases, and 8 bases lay in between. This CDR3 is 13 amino acids long. Germline V lookup: CDR1 MRHNA, CDR2 SNTAGT.

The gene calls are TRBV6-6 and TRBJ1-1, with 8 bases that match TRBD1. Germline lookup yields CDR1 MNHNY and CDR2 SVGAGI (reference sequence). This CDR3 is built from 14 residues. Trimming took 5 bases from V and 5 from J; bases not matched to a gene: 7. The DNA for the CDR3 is TGTGCCAGCAGTCCCGGACAGGGTTTGACTGAAGCTTTCTTT. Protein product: CASSPGQGLTEAFF.

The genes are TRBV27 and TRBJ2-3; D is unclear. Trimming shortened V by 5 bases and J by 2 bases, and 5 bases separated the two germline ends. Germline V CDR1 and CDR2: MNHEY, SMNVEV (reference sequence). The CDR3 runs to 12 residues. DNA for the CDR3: TGTGCCAGCAGTACTCTCACAGATACGCAGTATTTT. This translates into CASSTLTDTQYF.

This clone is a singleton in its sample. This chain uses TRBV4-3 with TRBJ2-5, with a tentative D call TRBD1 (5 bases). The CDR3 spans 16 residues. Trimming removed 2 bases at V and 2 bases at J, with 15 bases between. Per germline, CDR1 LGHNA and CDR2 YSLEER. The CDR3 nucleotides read TGCGCCAGCAGCCAATCGGTTGGTCAGGGTCAAGAGACCCAGTACTTC. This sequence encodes CASSQSVGQGQETQYF.

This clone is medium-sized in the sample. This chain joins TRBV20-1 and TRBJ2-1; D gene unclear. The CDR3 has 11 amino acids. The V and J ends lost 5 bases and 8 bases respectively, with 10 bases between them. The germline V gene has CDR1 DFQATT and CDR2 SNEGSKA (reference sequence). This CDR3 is CSAENNYEQFF. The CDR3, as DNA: TGCAGTGCTGAGAACAATTATGAGCAGTTCTTC.

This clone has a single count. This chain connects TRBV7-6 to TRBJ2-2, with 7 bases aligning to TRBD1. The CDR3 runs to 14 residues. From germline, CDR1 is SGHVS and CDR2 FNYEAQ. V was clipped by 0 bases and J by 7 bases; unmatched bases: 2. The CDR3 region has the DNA TGTGCCAGCAGCTTAGCCGGGGACAGCGGGGAGCTGTTTTTT. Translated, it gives CASSLAGDSGELFF.

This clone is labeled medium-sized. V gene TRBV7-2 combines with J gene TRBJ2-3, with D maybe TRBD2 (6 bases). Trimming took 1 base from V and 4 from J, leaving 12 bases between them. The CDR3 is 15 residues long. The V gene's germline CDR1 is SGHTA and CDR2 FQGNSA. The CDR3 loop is CASSLERLAPDTQYF. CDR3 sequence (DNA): TGTGCCAGCAGCTTAGAACGGCTAGCGCCAGATACGCAGTATTTT.

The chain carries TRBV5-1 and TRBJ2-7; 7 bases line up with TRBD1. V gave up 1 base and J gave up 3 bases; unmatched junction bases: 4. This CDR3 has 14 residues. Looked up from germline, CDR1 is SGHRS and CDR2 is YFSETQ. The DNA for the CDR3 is TGCGCCAGCAGCTTGAGACAGGGTTACTACGAGCAGTACTTC. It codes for CASSLRQGYYEQYF. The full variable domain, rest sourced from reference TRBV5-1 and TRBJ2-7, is KAGVTQTPRYLIKTRGQQVTLSCSPISGHRSVSWYQQTPGQGLQFLFEYFSETQRNKGNFPGRFSGRQFSNSRSEMNVSTLELGDSALYLCASSLRQGYYEQYFGPGTRLTVT.

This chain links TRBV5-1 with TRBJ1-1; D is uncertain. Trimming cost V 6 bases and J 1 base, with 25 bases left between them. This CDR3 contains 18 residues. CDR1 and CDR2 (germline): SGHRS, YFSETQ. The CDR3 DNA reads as TGCGCCAGCACCGGTGCTATTGGCGATGTGGGCAGGAACACTGAAGCTTTCTTT. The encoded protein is CASTGAIGDVGRNTEAFF.

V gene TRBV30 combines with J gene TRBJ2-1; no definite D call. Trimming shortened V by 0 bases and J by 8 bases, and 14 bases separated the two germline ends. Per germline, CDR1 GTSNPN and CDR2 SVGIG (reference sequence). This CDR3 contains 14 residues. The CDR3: CAWSVLGSGYEQFF. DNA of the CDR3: TGTGCCTGGAGTGTACTTGGTTCGGGCTATGAGCAGTTCTTC.

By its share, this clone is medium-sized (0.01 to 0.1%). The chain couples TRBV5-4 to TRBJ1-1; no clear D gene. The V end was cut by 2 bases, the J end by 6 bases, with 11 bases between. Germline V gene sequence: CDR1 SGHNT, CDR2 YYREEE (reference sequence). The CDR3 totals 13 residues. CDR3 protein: CASSFPGDPEAFF. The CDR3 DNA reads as TGTGCCAGCAGCTTTCCAGGTGACCCTGAAGCTTTCTTT.

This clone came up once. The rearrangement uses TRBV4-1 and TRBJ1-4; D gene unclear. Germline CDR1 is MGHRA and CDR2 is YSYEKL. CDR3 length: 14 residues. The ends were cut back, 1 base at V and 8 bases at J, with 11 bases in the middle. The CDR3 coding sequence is TGCGCCAGCAGCCAAGGATCCCTGGGGGAAAAACTGTTTTTT. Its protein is CASSQGSLGEKLFF.

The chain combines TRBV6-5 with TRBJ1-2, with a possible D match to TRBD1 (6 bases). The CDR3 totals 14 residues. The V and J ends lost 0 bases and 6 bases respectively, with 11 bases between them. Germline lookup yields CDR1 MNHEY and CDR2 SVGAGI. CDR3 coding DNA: TGTGCCAGCAGTTACTCAAGCGGGGACAATGGCTACACCTTC. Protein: CASSYSSGDNGYTF.

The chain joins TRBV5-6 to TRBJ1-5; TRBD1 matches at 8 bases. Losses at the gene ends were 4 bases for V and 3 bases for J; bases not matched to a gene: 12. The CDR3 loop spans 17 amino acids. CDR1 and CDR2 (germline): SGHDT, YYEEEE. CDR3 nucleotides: TGTGCCAGCAGCCAGGAAGGCCCGGGACAGGCCAATCAGCCCCAGCATTTT. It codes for CASSQEGPGQANQPQHF.

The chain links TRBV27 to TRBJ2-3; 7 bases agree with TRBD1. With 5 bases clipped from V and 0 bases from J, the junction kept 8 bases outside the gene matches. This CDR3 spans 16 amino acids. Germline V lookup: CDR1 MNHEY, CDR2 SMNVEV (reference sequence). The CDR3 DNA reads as TGTGCCAGCAGTCTAAGACAGGGCGGAAGCACAGATACGCAGTATTTT. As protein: CASSLRQGGSTDTQYF.

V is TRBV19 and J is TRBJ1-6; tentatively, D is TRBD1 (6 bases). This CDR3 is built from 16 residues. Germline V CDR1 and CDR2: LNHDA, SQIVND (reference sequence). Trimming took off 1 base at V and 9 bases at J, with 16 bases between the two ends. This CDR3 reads CASSIAGGGFGSPLHF. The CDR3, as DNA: TGTGCCAGTAGTATAGCCGGGGGCGGGTTTGGTTCACCCCTCCACTTT.

CDR3 residues: CAISESVSGRRGTGELFF. CDR3 nucleotides: TGTGCCATCAGTGAGTCAGTTAGCGGGAGGAGGGGCACCGGGGAGCTGTTTTTT. The chain joins TRBV10-3 to TRBJ2-2, with 10 nucleotides matching TRBD2. CDR3 length equals 18 residues. The V and J ends lost 0 bases and 4 bases, in that order; junction bases with no gene match: 8. Germline V gene data show CDR1 as ENHRY and CDR2 as SYGVKD.

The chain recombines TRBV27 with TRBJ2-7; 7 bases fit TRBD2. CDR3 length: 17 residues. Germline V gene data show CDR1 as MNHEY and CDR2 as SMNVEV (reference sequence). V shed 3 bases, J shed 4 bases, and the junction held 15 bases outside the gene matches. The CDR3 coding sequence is TGTGCCAGCAGTTTTTCCGGCCGGGGGGTGATTCGGTACGAGCAGTACTTC. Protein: CASSFSGRGVIRYEQYF.